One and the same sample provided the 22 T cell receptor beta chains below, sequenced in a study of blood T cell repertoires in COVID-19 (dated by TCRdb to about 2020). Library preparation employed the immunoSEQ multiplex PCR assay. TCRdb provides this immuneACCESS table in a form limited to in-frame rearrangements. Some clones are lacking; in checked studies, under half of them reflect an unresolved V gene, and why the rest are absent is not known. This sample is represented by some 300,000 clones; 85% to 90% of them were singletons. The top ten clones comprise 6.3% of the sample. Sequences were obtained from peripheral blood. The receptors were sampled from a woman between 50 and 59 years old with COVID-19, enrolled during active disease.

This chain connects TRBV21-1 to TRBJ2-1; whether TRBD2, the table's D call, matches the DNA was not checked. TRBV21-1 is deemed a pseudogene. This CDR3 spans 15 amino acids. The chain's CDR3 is CASSKTSAPYNEQFF. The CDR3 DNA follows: TGTGCCAGCAGTAAGACTAGCGCCCCTTACAATGAGCAGTTCTTC.

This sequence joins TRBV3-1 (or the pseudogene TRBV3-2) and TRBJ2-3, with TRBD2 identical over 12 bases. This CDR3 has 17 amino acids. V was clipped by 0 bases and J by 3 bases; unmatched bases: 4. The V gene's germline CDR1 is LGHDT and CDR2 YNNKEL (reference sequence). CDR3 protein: CASSQESSGRGTDTQYF. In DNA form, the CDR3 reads TGTGCCAGCAGCCAAGAATCTAGCGGGAGGGGTACAGATACGCAGTATTTT.

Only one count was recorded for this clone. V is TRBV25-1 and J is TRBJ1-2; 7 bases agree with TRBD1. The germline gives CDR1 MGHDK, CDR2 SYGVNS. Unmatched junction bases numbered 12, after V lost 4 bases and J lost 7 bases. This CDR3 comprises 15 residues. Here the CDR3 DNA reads TGTGCCAGCAGTGGCTTCGGAGGGGGCGACTCTGGCTACACCTTC. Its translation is CASSGFGGGDSGYTF.

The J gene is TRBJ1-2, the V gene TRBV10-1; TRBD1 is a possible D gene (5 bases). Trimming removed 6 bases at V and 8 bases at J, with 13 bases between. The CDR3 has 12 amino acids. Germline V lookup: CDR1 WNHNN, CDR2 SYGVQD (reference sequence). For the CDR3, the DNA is TGCGCCAGCAGGATGGGAGGGGACGGCTACACCTTC. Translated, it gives CASRMGGDGYTF.

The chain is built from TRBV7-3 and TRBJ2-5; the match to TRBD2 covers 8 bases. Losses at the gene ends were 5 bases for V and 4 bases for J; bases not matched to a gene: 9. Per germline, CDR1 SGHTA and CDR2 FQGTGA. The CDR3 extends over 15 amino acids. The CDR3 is CASSPSGSRGETQYF. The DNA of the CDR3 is TGTGCCAGCAGCCCAAGCGGGAGCCGTGGAGAGACCCAGTACTTC.

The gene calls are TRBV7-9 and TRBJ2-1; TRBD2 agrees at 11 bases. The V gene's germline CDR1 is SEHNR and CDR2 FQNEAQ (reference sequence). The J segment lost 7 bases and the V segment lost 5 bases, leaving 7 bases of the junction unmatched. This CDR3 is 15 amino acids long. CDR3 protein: CASSLTSGARNEQFF. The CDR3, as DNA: TGTGCCAGCAGCCTGACTAGCGGGGCGCGTAATGAGCAGTTCTTC. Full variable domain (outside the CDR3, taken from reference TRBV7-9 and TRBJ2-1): DTGVSQNPRHKITKRGQNVTFRCDPISEHNRLYWYRQTLGQGPEFLTYFQNEAQLEKSRLLSDRFSAERPKGSFSTLEIQRTEQGDSAMYLCASSLTSGARNEQFFGPGTRLTVL.

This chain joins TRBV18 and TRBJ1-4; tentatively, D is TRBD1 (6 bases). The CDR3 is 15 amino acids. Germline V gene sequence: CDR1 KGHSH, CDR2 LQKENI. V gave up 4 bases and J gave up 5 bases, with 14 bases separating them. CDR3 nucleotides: TGTGCCAGCTCACAAACCAGGGGAGGGAATGAAAAACTGTTTTTT. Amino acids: CASSQTRGGNEKLFF.

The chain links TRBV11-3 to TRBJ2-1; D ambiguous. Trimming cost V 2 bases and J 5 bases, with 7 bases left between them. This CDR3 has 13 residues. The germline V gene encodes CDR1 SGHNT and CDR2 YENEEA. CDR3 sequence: CASSLRRDNEQFF. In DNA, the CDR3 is TGTGCCAGCAGCTTAAGGAGAGACAATGAGCAGTTCTTC. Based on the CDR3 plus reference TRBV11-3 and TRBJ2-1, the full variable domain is EAGVVQSPRYKIIEKKQPVAFWCNPISGHNTLYWYLQNLGQGPELLIRYENEEAVDDSQLPKDRFSAERLKGVDSTLKIQPAELGDSAVYLCASSLRRDNEQFFGPGTRLTVL.

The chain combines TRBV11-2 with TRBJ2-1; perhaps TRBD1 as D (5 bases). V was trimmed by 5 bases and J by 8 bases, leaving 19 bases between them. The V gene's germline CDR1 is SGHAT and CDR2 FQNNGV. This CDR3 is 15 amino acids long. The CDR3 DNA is TGTGCCAGCAGCACAGGAACTACAAGTCGCGATGAGCAGTTCTTC. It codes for CASSTGTTSRDEQFF.

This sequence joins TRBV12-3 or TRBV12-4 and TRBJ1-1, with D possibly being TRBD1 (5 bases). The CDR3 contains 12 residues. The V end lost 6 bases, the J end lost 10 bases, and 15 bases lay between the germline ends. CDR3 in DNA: TGTGCCAGCAGGCGCCAGGGCGTTGGAGCTTTCTTT. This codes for CASRRQGVGAFF.

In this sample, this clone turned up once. CDR3 in DNA: TGTGCCAGCAGCGTCGGAGAGAGCTACGAGCAGTACTTC. Translation gives CASSVGESYEQYF. The V call is TRBV5-4, the J call TRBJ2-7; D remains ambiguous. The CDR3 is 13 residues long. V was pared by 4 bases and J by 3 bases, with 11 bases between. Germline V gene lookup returns CDR1 SGHNT and CDR2 YYREEE (reference sequence). Looking up the rest from reference TRBV5-4 and TRBJ2-7 gives the full variable domain: ETGVTQSPTHLIKTRGQQVTLRCSSQSGHNTVSWYQQALGQGPQFIFQYYREEENGRGNFPPRFSGLQFPNYSSELNVNALELDDSALYLCASSVGESYEQYFGPGTRLTVT.

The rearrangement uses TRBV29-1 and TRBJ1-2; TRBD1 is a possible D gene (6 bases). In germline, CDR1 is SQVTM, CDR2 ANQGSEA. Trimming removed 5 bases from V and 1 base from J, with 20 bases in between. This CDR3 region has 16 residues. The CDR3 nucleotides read TGCAGCGTTCAACAGGGAACCCTTAAAAGTAACTATGGCTACACCTTC. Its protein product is CSVQQGTLKSNYGYTF. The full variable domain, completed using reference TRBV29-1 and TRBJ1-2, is SAVISQKPSRDICQRGTSLTIQCQVDSQVTMMFWYRQQPGQSLTLIATANQGSEATYESGFVIDKFPISRPNLTFSTLTVSNMSPEDSSIYLCSVQQGTLKSNYGYTFGSGTRLTVV.

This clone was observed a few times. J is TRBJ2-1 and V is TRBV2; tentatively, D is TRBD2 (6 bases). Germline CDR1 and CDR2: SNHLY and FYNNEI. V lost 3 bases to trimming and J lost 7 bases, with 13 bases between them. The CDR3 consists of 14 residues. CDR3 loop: CASSDFAGRNEQFF. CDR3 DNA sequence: TGTGCCAGCAGTGATTTCGCGGGAAGGAATGAGCAGTTCTTC.

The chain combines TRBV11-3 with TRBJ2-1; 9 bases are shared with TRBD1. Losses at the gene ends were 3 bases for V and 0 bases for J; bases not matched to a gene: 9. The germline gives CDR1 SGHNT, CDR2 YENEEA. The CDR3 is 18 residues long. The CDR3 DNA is TGTGCCAGCAGCTTCCCCAGGACAGGGGAGAGCTCCTACAATGAGCAGTTCTTC. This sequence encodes CASSFPRTGESSYNEQFF.

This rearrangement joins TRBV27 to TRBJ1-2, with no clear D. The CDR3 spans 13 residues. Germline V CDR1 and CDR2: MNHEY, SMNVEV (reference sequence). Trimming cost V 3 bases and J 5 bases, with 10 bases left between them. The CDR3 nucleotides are TGTGCCAGCAGTTTGCGGGGTTATTATGGCTACACCTTC. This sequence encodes CASSLRGYYGYTF.

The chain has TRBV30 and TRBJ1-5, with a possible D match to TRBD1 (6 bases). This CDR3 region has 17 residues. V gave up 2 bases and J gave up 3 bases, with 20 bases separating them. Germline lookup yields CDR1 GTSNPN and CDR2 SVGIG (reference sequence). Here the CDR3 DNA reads TGTGCCTGGAGTACAGGGTTTGCGATCGGGTTCAATCAGCCCCAGCATTTT. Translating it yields CAWSTGFAIGFNQPQHF.

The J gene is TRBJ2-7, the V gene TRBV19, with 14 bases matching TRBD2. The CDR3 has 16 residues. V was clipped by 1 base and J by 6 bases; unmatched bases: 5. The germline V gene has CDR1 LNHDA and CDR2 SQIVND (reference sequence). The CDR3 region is CASSIGGTSGSGEQYF. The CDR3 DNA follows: TGTGCCAGTAGTATAGGAGGGACTAGCGGGAGCGGCGAGCAGTACTTC.

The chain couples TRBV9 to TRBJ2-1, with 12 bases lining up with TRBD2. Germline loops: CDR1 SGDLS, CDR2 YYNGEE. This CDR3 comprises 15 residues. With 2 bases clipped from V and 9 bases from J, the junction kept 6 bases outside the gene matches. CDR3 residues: CASSVIPSGRGEQFF. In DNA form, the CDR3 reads TGTGCCAGCAGCGTTATCCCTAGCGGGAGGGGTGAGCAGTTCTTC.

This chain's CDR3 is CASSWKAGSYEQYF. DNA of the CDR3: TGTGCCAGCAGCTGGAAAGCGGGAAGCTACGAGCAGTACTTC. The chain has TRBV7-6 and TRBJ2-7, with 7 positions matching TRBD2. The CDR3 contains 14 residues. Germline CDR1 and CDR2: SGHVS and FNYEAQ. V dropped 4 bases and J dropped 3; count of bases not matched to a gene: 6. The full variable domain, in which reference TRBV7-6 and TRBJ2-7 provide the parts outside the CDR3, is GAGVSQSPRYKVTKRGQDVALRCDPISGHVSLYWYRQALGQGPEFLTYFNYEAQQDKSGLPNDRFSAERPEGSISTLTIQRTEQRDSAMYRCASSWKAGSYEQYFGPGTRLTVT.

The CDR3 DNA reads TGTGCCAGTAGTATTTTGGACAGAGAAGATACGCAGTATTTT. This gives the protein CASSILDREDTQYF. This chain uses TRBV19 with TRBJ2-3; D is perhaps TRBD1 (6 bases). Trimming removed 3 bases from V and 5 bases from J, with 12 bases in between. The CDR3 loop spans 14 amino acids. Germline CDR1 reads LNHDA; CDR2 reads SQIVND (reference sequence).

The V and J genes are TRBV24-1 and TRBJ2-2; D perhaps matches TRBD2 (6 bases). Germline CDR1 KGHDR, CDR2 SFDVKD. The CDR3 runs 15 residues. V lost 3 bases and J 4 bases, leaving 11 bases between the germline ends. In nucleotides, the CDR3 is TGTGCCACCAGTGATCGCTCCGGGGGCACCGGGGAGCTGTTTTTT. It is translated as CATSDRSGGTGELFF.

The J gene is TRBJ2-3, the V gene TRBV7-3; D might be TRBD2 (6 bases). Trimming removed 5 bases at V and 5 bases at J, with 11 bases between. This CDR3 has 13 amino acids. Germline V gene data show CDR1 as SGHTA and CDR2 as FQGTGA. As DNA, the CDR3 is TGTGCCAGCAGCCGGACTATTGTAGATACGCAGTATTTT. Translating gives CASSRTIVDTQYF.